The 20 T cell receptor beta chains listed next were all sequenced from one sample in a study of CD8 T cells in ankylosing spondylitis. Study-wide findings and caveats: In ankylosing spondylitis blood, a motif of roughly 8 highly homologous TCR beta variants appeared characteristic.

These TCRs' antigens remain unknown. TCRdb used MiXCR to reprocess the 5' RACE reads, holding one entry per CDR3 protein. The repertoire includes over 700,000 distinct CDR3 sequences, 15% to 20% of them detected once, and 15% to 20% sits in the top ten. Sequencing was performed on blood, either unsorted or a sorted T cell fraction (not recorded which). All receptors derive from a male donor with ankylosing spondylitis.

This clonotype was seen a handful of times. CDR3 region: CASSPGDSLHTEAFF. DNA for the CDR3: TGTGCCAGCAGCCCGGGGGACAGTTTGCACACTGAAGCTTTCTTT. This chain joins TRBV6-1 and TRBJ1-1, with 7 bases aligning to TRBD1. The CDR3 runs 15 residues. Per the germline V gene, CDR1 is MNHNS and CDR2 is SASEGT. Trimming removed 6 bases from V and 3 bases from J; junction bases left unmatched: 10.

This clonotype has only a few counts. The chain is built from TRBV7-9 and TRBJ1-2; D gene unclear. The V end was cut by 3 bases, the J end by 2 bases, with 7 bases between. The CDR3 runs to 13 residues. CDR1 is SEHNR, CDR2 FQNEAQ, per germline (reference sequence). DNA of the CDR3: TGTGCCAGCAGCTTTAATTCGAACTATGGCTACACCTTC. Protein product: CASSFNSNYGYTF.

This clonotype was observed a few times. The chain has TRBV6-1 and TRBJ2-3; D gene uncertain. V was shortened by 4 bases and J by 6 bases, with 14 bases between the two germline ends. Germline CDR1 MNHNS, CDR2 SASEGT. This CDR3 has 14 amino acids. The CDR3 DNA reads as TGTGCCAGCAGTGCGACACTCGCCTCGGATACGCAGTATTTT. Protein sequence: CASSATLASDTQYF.

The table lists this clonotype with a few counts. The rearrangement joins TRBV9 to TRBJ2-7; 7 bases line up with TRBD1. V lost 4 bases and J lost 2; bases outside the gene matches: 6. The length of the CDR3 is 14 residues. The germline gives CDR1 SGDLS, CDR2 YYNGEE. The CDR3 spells CASSPSTGPYEQYF. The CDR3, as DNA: TGTGCCAGCAGCCCTTCGACAGGGCCCTACGAGCAGTACTTC.

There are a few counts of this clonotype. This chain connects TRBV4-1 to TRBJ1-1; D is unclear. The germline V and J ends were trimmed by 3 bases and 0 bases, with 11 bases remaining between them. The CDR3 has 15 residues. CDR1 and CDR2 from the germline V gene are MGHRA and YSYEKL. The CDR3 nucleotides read TGCGCCAGCAGCCACGCGAGCGGGTTGAACACTGAAGCTTTCTTT. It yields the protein CASSHASGLNTEAFF.

CDR3 residues: CSARDLRQYGYTF. The DNA for the CDR3 is TGCAGTGCTAGAGATCTCCGACAATATGGCTACACCTTC. The J gene is TRBJ1-2, the V gene TRBV20-1, with D hard to call. Germline lookup yields CDR1 DFQATT and CDR2 SNEGSKA (reference sequence). Trimming shortened V by 0 bases and J by 5 bases, and 10 bases separated the two germline ends. This CDR3 has 13 residues.

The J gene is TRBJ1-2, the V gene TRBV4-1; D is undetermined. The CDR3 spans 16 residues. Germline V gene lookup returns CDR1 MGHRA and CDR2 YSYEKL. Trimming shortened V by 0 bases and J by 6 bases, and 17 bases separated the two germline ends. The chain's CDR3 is CASSQDPGRMDDGYTF. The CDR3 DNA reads TGCGCCAGCAGCCAAGATCCCGGTAGGATGGATGATGGCTACACCTTC.

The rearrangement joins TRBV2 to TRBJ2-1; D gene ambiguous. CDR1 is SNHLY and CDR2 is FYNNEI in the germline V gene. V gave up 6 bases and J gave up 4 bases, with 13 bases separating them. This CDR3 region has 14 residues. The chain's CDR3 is CASRDIDHYNEQFF. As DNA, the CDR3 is TGTGCCAGCAGAGACATAGACCATTACAATGAGCAGTTCTTC. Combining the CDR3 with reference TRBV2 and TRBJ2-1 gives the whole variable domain EPEVTQTPSHQVTQMGQEVILRCVPISNHLYFYWYRQILGQKVEFLVSFYNNEISEKSEIFDDQFSVERPDGSNFTLKIRSTKLEDSAMYFCASRDIDHYNEQFFGPGTRLTVL.

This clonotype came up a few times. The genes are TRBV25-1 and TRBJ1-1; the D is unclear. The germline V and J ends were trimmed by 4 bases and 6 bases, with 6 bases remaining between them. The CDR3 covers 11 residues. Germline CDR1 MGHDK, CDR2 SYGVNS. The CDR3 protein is CASSGFSEAFF. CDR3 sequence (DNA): TGTGCCAGCAGTGGGTTTTCTGAAGCTTTCTTT.

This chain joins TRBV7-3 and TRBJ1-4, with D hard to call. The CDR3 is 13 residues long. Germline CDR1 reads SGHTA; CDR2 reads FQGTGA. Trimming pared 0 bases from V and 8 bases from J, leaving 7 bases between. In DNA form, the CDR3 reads TGTGCCAGCAGCTTAACGGGGAAGGAAAAACTGTTTTTT. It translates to CASSLTGKEKLFF.

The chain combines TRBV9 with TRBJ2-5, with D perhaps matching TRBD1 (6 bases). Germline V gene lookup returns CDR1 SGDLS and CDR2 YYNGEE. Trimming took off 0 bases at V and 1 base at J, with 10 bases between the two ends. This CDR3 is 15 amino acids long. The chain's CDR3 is CASSVDGQLQETQYF. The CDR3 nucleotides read TGTGCCAGCAGCGTAGACGGACAGCTCCAAGAGACCCAGTACTTC.

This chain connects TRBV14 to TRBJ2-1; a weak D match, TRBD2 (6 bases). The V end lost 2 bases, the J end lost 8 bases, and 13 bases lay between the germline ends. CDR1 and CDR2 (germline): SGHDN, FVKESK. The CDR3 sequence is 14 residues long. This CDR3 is CASSQQLGTYEQFF. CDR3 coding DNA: TGTGCCAGCAGCCAACAACTCGGGACTTATGAGCAGTTCTTC.

CDR3 region: CASGYRAYEQYF. For the CDR3, the DNA is TGTGCCAGCGGTTACAGGGCCTACGAGCAGTACTTC. The V call is TRBV12-3 or TRBV12-4, the J call TRBJ2-7; TRBD1 is a possible D gene (6 bases). The CDR3 totals 12 residues. Between the trimmed V and J ends, which lost 8 bases and 2 bases, there was a span of 10 bases.

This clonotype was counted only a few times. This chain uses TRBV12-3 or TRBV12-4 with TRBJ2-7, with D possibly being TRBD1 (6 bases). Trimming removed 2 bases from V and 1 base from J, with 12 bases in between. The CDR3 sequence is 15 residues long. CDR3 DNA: TGTGCCAGCAGTTTACCCAGGGGATATTCCTACGAGCAGTACTTC. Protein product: CASSLPRGYSYEQYF.

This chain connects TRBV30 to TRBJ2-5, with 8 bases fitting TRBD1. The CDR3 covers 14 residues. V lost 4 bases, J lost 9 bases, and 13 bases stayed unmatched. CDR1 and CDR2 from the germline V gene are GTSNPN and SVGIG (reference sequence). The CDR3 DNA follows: TGTGCCTGGAATCCGGGACAGGCGGGTCTGGCCCAGTACTTC. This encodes CAWNPGQAGLAQYF. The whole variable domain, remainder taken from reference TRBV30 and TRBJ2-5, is SQTIHQWPATLVQPVGSPLSLECTVEGTSNPNLYWYRQAAGRGLQLLFYSVGIGQISSEVPQNLSASRPQDRQFILSSKKLLLSDSGFYLCAWNPGQAGLAQYFGPGTRLLVL.

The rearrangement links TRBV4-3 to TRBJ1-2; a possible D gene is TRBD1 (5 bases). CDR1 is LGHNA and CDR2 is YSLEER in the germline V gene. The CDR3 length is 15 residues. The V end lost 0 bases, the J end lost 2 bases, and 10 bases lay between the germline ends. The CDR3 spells CASSQEAGLNYGYTF. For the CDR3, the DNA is TGCGCCAGCAGCCAAGAGGCAGGGTTGAACTATGGCTACACCTTC.

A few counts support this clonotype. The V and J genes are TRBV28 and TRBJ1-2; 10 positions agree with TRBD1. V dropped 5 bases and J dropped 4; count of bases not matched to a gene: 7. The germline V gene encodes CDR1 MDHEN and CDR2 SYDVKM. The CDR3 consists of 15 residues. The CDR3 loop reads CASSVGTGVGYGYTF. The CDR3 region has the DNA TGTGCCAGCAGTGTCGGGACAGGGGTTGGCTATGGCTACACCTTC.

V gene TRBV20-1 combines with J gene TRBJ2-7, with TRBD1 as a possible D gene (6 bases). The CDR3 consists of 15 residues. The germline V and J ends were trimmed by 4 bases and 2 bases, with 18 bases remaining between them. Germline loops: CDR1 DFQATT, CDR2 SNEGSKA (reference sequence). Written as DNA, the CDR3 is TGCAGTGCTAAGGATTCAGGGGCCAGGACCTACGAGCAGTACTTC. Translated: CSAKDSGARTYEQYF.

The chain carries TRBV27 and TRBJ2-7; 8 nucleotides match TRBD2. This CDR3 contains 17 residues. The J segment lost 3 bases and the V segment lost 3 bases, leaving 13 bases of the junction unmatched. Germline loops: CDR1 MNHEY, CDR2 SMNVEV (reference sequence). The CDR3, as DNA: TGTGCCAGCAGTTTGAGTGGTAGCGGGATTTTCTACTACGAGCAGTACTTC. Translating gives CASSLSGSGIFYYEQYF.

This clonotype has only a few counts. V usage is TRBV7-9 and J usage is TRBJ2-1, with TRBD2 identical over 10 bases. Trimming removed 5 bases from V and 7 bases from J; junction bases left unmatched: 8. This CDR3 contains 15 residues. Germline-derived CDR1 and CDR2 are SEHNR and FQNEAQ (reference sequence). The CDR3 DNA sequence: TGTGCCAGCAGCCCCGGGACTAGCGAACGGAATGAGCAGTTCTTC. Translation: CASSPGTSERNEQFF.